A single TCR beta chain is shown here with its context. The protocol was immunoSEQ multiplex PCR, while the TCRdb copy is restricted to in-frame clones and leaves out a portion. The sample contains 300,000 or so clones, more than 75% of which appear only once. The data are from a study of blood T cell repertoires in COVID-19. The CDR3 spans 17 residues. With 5 bases removed from V and 0 bases from J, the gap between germline ends came to 17 bases. Germline assignment: CDR1 MNHEY and CDR2 SVGEGT. The TCR was taken from a man between 60 and 75 years old who had recovered from COVID-19. The material sequenced was PBMCs or T cells enriched from blood (not recorded which). The V gene is TRBV6-2 or TRBV6-3, the J gene TRBJ1-5, with TRBD1 as a possible D gene (6 bases). In DNA, the CDR3 is TGTGCCAGCAGTCCATCCGACAGGTTTTATAGCAATCAGCCCCAGCATTTT. As protein: CASSPSDRFYSNQPQHF.